This TCR beta chain was sequenced in a study of radiation and T cells in renal cell carcinoma. CDR1 and CDR2 (germline): MNHEY, SMNVEV (reference sequence). The CDR3 runs 14 residues. The V segment lost 5 bases and the J segment 6 bases; nucleotides outside the gene matches: 9. The assay was immunoSEQ multiplex PCR, and TCRdb's table has in-frame clones only and misses some. The sample records around 130,000 clones, more than 70% being singletons. Indicated time point: blood 2 weeks post-SBRT. This sample's treatment: 15 Gy SBRT to primary tumor, nephrectomy 4 weeks later. Radiation-treated patients gave blood at baseline, week 2 and week 4.

This chain links TRBV27 with TRBJ1-1, with TRBD1 matching over 7 bases. Sequenced material: blood, taken from a patient whose treatment included radiotherapy and nephrectomy. The TCR originated in a woman aged 65 to 85 with renal cell carcinoma. CDR3 sequence (DNA): TGTGCCAGCAGTCGTCAGGGGGGAAGGCCTGAAGCTTTCTTT. It translates to CASSRQGGRPEAFF.